The TCR beta chain described here comes from a study of T cell responses to AZD1222 COVID-19 vaccine. Notes on the study in general: Donor demographics were predominantly white British with a female majority; clonal diversity may be underestimated. Among vaccine-associated CD4 TCRs, coverage spanned spike, with dominance at 160-218 and 743-854.

This clone has just one count. Its target is not known. Trimming left V 4 bases short and J 0 bases short, with 12 bases between. CDR1 and CDR2 (germline): LGHDT, YNNKEL (reference sequence). The CDR3 is 15 amino acids. Pooling of second doses given at about 4 or about 12 weeks was done. The repertoire was sequenced with immunoSEQ multiplex PCR; TCRdb's copy has only in-frame clones and lacks some. The profile covers about 110,000 clones, with about 90% appearing a single time and roughly 9% taken by the ten largest. This rearrangement joins TRBV3-1 (or the pseudogene TRBV3-2) to TRBJ1-1; D is undetermined. The sequence was collected from an adult who received the AZD1222 COVID-19 vaccine. This material consisted of peripheral blood, taken 28 days after the second AZD1222 dose. DNA for the CDR3: TGTGCCAGCAGCCGTGGACCGAATATGAACACTGAAGCTTTCTTT. The encoded protein is CASSRGPNMNTEAFF.